This T cell receptor beta chain was profiled in a study of shared clonotypes between healthy human individuals (dated by TCRdb to 2018 to 2020). Background for the entire study: A couple of women and a few men aged 18 to 49 years were included in the cohort. For each donor, CD4 naive and CD4 memory were each run on three plates, CD8 naive on two plates, and CD8 memory on one plate. Between about 0.85 and 9.5 billion PBMCs per donor were obtained by leukapheresis. To estimate repertoire size and how much clonotype sharing occurs between individuals, the study deeply sequenced the blood TCR repertoires of five healthy adults. To increase sequencing depth and limit assay-specific biases, different laboratories used diverse techniques to prepare libraries and sequence TCR repertoires. Broader findings and caveats from the paper: Rarefaction of sorted-subset datasets indicated incomplete sequencing despite the large sequencing depth. Sampling was limited to blood, and TCR repertoires in tissue likely differ from TCR repertoires in blood. Across several donors, about 4.5% of naive CD4, approximately 3.6% of naive CD8, about 2.3% of memory CD4, and 0.4% of memory CD8 clonotypes were shared. Higher generation probabilities were observed for clonotypes shared by all four sorted-subset donors than for non-shared clonotypes. Estimated clonotype richness was generally larger for naive than for memory subsets. Pairwise subsampling indicated that sequencing depth was expected to affect the degree of clonotype sharing among donors. Because the study included only a small number of donors, the genetic and exposure-history diversity represented was limited.

Details on this clone: No antigen is known for it. Per-nucleotide qualities are absent, and no much larger clonotype sits a single base away.

Using the deep immunoSEQ assay, multiplex PCR amplified TCR CDR3 regions from genomic DNA. For each cell subset, the extracted genomic DNA was distributed evenly across all wells of several immunoSEQ 96-well plates, and each plate served as one replicate. Each replicate PCR for sorted subsets received roughly 200 ng genomic DNA, equal to roughly 30,000 T cell genomes. The purified libraries were quantified using a Qubit 3.0 fluorometer, sized with a Bioanalyzer 2100, and then quantified again using the KAPA Library Quantification kit. Every immunoSEQ 96-well plate was sequenced on a dedicated single-read 150-cycle Illumina NextSeq 550 flow cell. As for the authors' bioinformatics: Because the immunoSEQ output included only junctional sequences and no quality scores, the filtering could not be the same as the filtering used for full-length reads. Sequences were annotated with PyIR, a Python wrapper for IgBLAST v1.9, and V/J genes and CDR3 were assigned using IMGT germline references. Reads were removed for weak V/J assignments (E-value above 1e-6), missing CDR3, stop codons, out-of-frame junctions, or ambiguous translated residues. V3J clonotypes were defined by identical inferred V gene, J gene, and CDR3 amino acid sequence. Percentage overlap between repertoires was computed as shared unique clonotypes divided by the size of the smaller repertoire. Three approaches were used to assess repertoire richness: RTK rarefaction, the Chao1 estimator, and Recon v2.1 estimates of unobserved clonotypes. Generation probabilities for all TCRbeta clonotypes obtained by the gDNA method from several donors were computed using OLGA. TCRdb's version of the immuneACCESS table is confined to in-frame rearrangements and falls short of the full clone set. An unresolved V gene accounts for under half of the shortfall where checked; the remainder is of unknown origin. That table supplies the V and J calls and clone size; D and trimming were determined from the DNA. The sample contains about 1.5 million clones, 98% of them found a single time. Around 0.47% of the sample goes to the ten largest clones.

The donors were healthy, HIV-negative adults who had no recently reported acute infections or vaccinations. All donors were Caucasian adults living in Nashville, Tennessee, USA. Magnetic negative selection was used to enrich CD4+ T cells, after which naive cells were positively selected on CD45RA and the negative fraction became the memory subset. After blood collection by leukapheresis, PBMCs were isolated using Ficoll-Histopaque density gradient centrifugation and then cryopreserved in the vapor phase of liquid nitrogen. Analytical flow cytometry was used to check the purity and quantity of each magnetically sorted T cell population. From each sorted fraction, genomic DNA was isolated and quantified by UV absorbance on a Nanodrop 2000c. The CDR3 has 16 amino acids, counting the end cysteine and phenylalanine. The read is trimmed to its CDR3 DNA, 48 bases read in frame from base 1.

Sample: naive CD4+ T cells sorted from blood. The sample's cell subset or site label is to be understood as: CD45RA+ positively selected. The V gene is TRBV21-1 and the J gene is TRBJ2-7. TRBV21-1 is given as a pseudogene. The TCR originated in a man younger than 40 in good health. The nucleotide sequence reads as follows: TGTGCCAGCAGCAAAGATTGTGAAAGGGGGGAGGACGAGCAGTACTTC. This translates into CASSKDCERGEDEQYF.